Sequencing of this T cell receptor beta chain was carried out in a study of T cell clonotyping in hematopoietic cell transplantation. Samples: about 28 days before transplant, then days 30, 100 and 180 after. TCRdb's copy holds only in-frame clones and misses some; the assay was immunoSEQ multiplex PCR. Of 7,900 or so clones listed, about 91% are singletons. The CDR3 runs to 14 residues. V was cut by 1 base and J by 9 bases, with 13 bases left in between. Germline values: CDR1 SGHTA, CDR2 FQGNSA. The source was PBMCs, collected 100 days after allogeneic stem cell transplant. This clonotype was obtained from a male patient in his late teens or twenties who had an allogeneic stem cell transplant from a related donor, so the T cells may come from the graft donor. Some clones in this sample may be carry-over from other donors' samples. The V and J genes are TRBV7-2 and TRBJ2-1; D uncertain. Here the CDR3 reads CASSLEGHLIEQFF. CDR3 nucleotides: TGTGCCAGCAGCTTAGAGGGCCATCTCATTGAGCAGTTCTTC.